The next 28 T cell receptor beta chains were all read from a single sample in a study of cytomegalovirus exposure and HLA in healthy donors. The PCR employed 60 Vbeta primers together with 13 Jbeta primers. The table came from immunoSEQ multiplex PCR; TCRdb's copy has only in-frame clones and leaves some out. The table lists about 170,000 clones, roughly 78% of them singletons. Sequenced sample: PBMCs. These receptors all come from a woman aged 45-65 years in good health and CMV-seropositive.

The V call is TRBV2, the J call TRBJ1-5; no clear D gene. Trimming removed 5 bases from V and 0 bases from J, with 5 bases in between. This CDR3 region has 13 residues. In germline, CDR1 is SNHLY, CDR2 FYNNEI. The CDR3 sequence is CASSSYSNQPQHF. The CDR3 bases are TGTGCCAGCAGTAGCTATAGCAATCAGCCCCAGCATTTT.

This chain uses TRBV30 with TRBJ1-4, with D possibly TRBD1 on 5 matching bases. The V end was cut by 4 bases, the J end by 5 bases, with 17 bases between. Germline V gene lookup returns CDR1 GTSNPN and CDR2 SVGIG (reference sequence). This CDR3 has 15 residues. CDR3 DNA: TGTGCCTGGACTCCTTGGGGGGGTAGGAATGAAAAACTGTTTTTT. This codes for CAWTPWGGRNEKLFF.

In DNA form, the CDR3 reads TGTGCCAGCAGCTTAGGTCTAGCGGGGGCGGGCAATGAGCAGTTCTTC. Translated, it gives CASSLGLAGAGNEQFF. The chain recombines TRBV7-3 with TRBJ2-1, with 10 nucleotides matching TRBD2. V gave up 2 bases and J gave up 6 bases; unmatched junction bases: 7. The CDR3 consists of 16 residues. Germline V gene lookup returns CDR1 SGHTA and CDR2 FQGTGA. The variable domain in full, completed from reference TRBV7-3 and TRBJ2-1, reads GAGVSQTPSNKVTEKGKYVELRCDPISGHTALYWYRQSLGQGPEFLIYFQGTGAADDSGLPNDRFFAVRPEGSVSTLKIQRTERGDSAVYLCASSLGLAGAGNEQFFGPGTRLTVL.

Notes on this clone: The germline gene is not matched at one end of the junction; a read error may be the cause. The J gene is TRBJ2-1, the V gene TRBV7-9, with 9 bases aligning to TRBD2. This CDR3 contains 16 residues. Germline V gene data show CDR1 as SEHNR and CDR2 as FQNEAQ (reference sequence). CDR3 DNA sequence: TGTTCCAGCAGCCCTCCGAGACTAGCGGTGTACAATGAGCAGTTCTTC. The encoded protein is CSSSPPRLAVYNEQFF.

V gene TRBV6-1 combines with J gene TRBJ1-2, with 9 bases lining up with TRBD1. The V and J ends lost 2 bases and 5 bases, in that order; junction bases with no gene match: 6. The CDR3 is 15 residues long. Germline values: CDR1 MNHNS, CDR2 SASEGT. The DNA of the CDR3 is TGTGCCAGCAGTGAATTAGGTGACAGGGGGTATGGCTACACCTTC. The encoded protein is CASSELGDRGYGYTF.

The CDR3 DNA follows: TGCGCCAGCAGCTTAGCGGGCGCGGGGACCGGGGAGCTGTTTTTT. This encodes CASSLAGAGTGELFF. The chain links TRBV5-1 to TRBJ2-2; D possibly corresponds to TRBD2 (6 bases). The V gene lost 2 bases and the J gene lost 5 bases, with 13 bases spanning the gap. Looked up from germline, CDR1 is SGHRS and CDR2 is YFSETQ. The CDR3 covers 15 residues.

This chain links TRBV7-8 with TRBJ1-4, with TRBD1 matching over 8 bases. CDR1 SGHVS and CDR2 FQNEAQ come from the germline V gene. CDR3 size: 15 residues. V shed 4 bases, J shed 8 bases, and the junction held 9 bases outside the gene matches. CDR3 in DNA: TGTGCCAGCAGCTCGCAGGGGGCAATTGGCGAAAAACTGTTTTTT. Its translation is CASSSQGAIGEKLFF.

This clone was counted between two and nine times. The chain is built from TRBV6-8 and TRBJ2-2; possible D gene TRBD1, 7 bases. Deletions cut 7 bases from V and 4 bases from J, with 16 bases between. Per the germline V gene, CDR1 is MNHGY and CDR2 is SAAAGT. The CDR3 consists of 15 residues. The DNA of the CDR3 is TGTGCCAGCACCCAGGAGGGGGCGGGCACCGGGGAGCTGTTTTTT. Translation: CASTQEGAGTGELFF.

This rearrangement joins TRBV19 to TRBJ1-2; no clear D gene. The CDR3 is made up of 13 amino acids. Germline assignment: CDR1 LNHDA and CDR2 SQIVND (reference sequence). The V and J ends lost 3 bases and 2 bases respectively, with 7 bases between them. CDR3 bases: TGTGCCAGTAGTATGCGGCCAAACTATGGCTACACCTTC. Translation gives CASSMRPNYGYTF.

V usage is TRBV6-1 and J usage is TRBJ2-7; the match to TRBD1 covers 8 bases. Germline trimming cut 10 bases from V and 7 bases from J; bases unmatched to any gene: 15. The CDR3 loop spans 14 amino acids. Germline CDR1 reads MNHNS; CDR2 reads SASEGT. The CDR3 region has the DNA TGTGCCACCCGCAGGGGGCTTACGGTTCTTGAGCAGTACTTC. Residues: CATRRGLTVLEQYF.

The chain carries TRBV19 and TRBJ2-1; 8 bases are shared with TRBD2. There are 15 residues in the CDR3. The germline CDR1 and CDR2 sequences are LNHDA and SQIVND (reference sequence). The junction had 7 bases not matched to a gene; V was cut back by 5 bases and J by 4 bases. CDR3 loop: CASSLRGGHYNEQFF. The CDR3 DNA is TGTGCCAGTAGTCTCCGGGGGGGACATTACAATGAGCAGTTCTTC.

V is TRBV6-4 and J is TRBJ2-7; D possibly corresponds to TRBD1 (6 bases). CDR1 is MRHNA, CDR2 SNTAGT, per germline. The V gene lost 3 bases and the J gene lost 1 base, with 13 bases spanning the gap. The CDR3 contains 15 residues. CDR3 sequence reads: CASSDGPGQSYEQYF. The CDR3 DNA reads TGTGCCAGCAGTGATGGCCCCGGACAGTCCTACGAGCAGTACTTC.

CDR3: CASSRDRGQGAGELFF. In DNA form, the CDR3 reads TGTGCCAGCAGTCGGGACAGGGGGCAAGGCGCCGGGGAGCTGTTTTTT. This sequence joins TRBV9 and TRBJ2-2; TRBD1 agrees at 12 bases. The CDR3 length is 16 residues. Germline trimming cut 5 bases from V and 6 bases from J; bases unmatched to any gene: 8. Germline CDR1 and CDR2: SGDLS and YYNGEE.

The J gene is TRBJ1-1, the V gene TRBV5-4; no definite D call. Germline-derived CDR1 and CDR2 are SGHNT and YYREEE (reference sequence). V dropped 0 bases and J dropped 4 bases, with 7 bases sitting between them. CDR3 length: 13 amino acids. The chain's CDR3 is CASSLDGSTEAFF. Written as DNA, the CDR3 is TGTGCCAGCAGCTTGGACGGTTCCACTGAAGCTTTCTTT.

This clone has a single count. Other DNA sequences in this sample translate to the same CDR3. The chain carries TRBV5-1 and TRBJ1-1; a possible D gene is TRBD1 (5 bases). V was shortened by 0 bases and J by 2 bases, with 8 bases between the two germline ends. Germline V gene lookup returns CDR1 SGHRS and CDR2 YFSETQ. The CDR3 spans 14 residues. As DNA, the CDR3 is TGCGCCAGCAGCTTGGCCAGGGTAAACACTGAAGCTTTCTTT. It specifies CASSLARVNTEAFF.

Regarding this clone: One end of the junction varies from germline; a read error may be responsible. The chain combines TRBV30 with TRBJ1-5, with a weak D call TRBD1 (5 bases). The CDR3 is 14 amino acids. CDR1 is GTSNPN, CDR2 SVGIG, per germline (reference sequence). DNA of the CDR3: TGTGCCTGGAGTGGAGATGGGGCGAATCCGCCCCAGCATTTT. Protein product: CAWSGDGANPPQHF.

The V and J genes are TRBV19 and TRBJ1-5; D is possibly TRBD1 (6 bases). The germline V gene has CDR1 LNHDA and CDR2 SQIVND (reference sequence). The CDR3 totals 14 residues. V was shortened by 7 bases and J by 6 bases, with 16 bases between the two germline ends. The CDR3 DNA follows: TGTGCCAGTAACACAGGGTATCGAGGTCAGCCCCAGCATTTT. Its translation is CASNTGYRGQPQHF.

This clone was seen only once. The chain is built from TRBV19 and TRBJ2-5; 9 bases agree with TRBD1. Germline values: CDR1 LNHDA, CDR2 SQIVND (reference sequence). CDR3 length: 14 residues. The J segment lost 3 bases and the V segment lost 6 bases, leaving 5 bases of the junction unmatched. CDR3 amino acids: CASRPTGGEETQYF. The CDR3 nucleotides are TGTGCCAGTAGACCCACAGGGGGCGAAGAGACCCAGTACTTC.

The V and J genes are TRBV9 and TRBJ1-5; 8 bases match TRBD1. Trimming at V came to 5 bases and at J to 4 bases, leaving 5 bases not matched to a gene. CDR1 and CDR2 (germline): SGDLS, YYNGEE. The CDR3 length is 14 residues. This CDR3 is CASSQGQANQPQHF. CDR3 coding DNA: TGTGCCAGCAGTCAGGGACAGGCAAATCAGCCCCAGCATTTT.

This clone was observed a few times. Other nucleotide sequences from this sample produce the same CDR3. The chain is built from TRBV4-1 and TRBJ2-7, with 9 positions matching TRBD1. V shed 4 bases, J shed 9 bases, and the junction held 13 bases outside the gene matches. Germline CDR1 MGHRA, CDR2 YSYEKL. The CDR3 loop spans 15 amino acids. Here the CDR3 DNA reads TGCGCCAGCAGCCCAGTCGGGGGACAGGGATCATCGCAGTACTTC. This codes for CASSPVGGQGSSQYF.

The CDR3 coding sequence is TGCAGCGTTGACGTGCAGGGGGAATATGGCTACACCTTC. Its translation: CSVDVQGEYGYTF. This chain links TRBV29-1 with TRBJ1-2, with 7 bases identical to TRBD1. Losses at the gene ends were 3 bases for V and 5 bases for J; bases not matched to a gene: 6. In germline, CDR1 is SQVTM, CDR2 ANQGSEA. CDR3 length: 13 residues.

This clone occurred a few times. The V and J genes are TRBV19 and TRBJ2-7; TRBD2 matches 7 bases. The V gene end was trimmed by 4 bases and the J gene end by 9 bases; junction bases not matched to a gene: 12. The germline V gene encodes CDR1 LNHDA and CDR2 SQIVND (reference sequence). This CDR3 has 14 amino acids. The CDR3 sequence is CASSRSGEPNGQYF. The CDR3 region has the DNA TGTGCCAGTAGTAGAAGCGGGGAGCCGAACGGGCAGTACTTC.

The chain uses TRBV5-1 and TRBJ1-5, with D tentatively TRBD1 (5 bases). Trimming removed 0 bases at V and 0 bases at J, with 7 bases between. This CDR3 contains 15 residues. Germline CDR1 and CDR2: SGHRS and YFSETQ. CDR3 amino acids: CASSLGGDSNQPQHF. In DNA form, the CDR3 reads TGCGCCAGCAGCTTGGGGGGGGATAGCAATCAGCCCCAGCATTTT.

There are a few counts of this clone. V and J are TRBV5-4 and TRBJ2-1, with D perhaps matching TRBD2 (7 bases). The germline V gene has CDR1 SGHNT and CDR2 YYREEE (reference sequence). The CDR3 is made up of 15 amino acids. V lost 0 bases and J lost 6, with 13 bases in between. This CDR3 is CASSLGQGRVNEQFF. The CDR3 DNA is TGTGCCAGCAGCTTGGGGCAGGGGAGGGTCAATGAGCAGTTCTTC.

In the case of this clone: One end of the junction does not line up with germline, which may come from a read error. The chain has TRBV7-9 and TRBJ1-2; the D is unclear. The CDR3 is 13 amino acids. Germline loops: CDR1 SEHNR, CDR2 FQNEAQ (reference sequence). CDR3 sequence: CSSSAERVGGYTF. The CDR3 coding sequence is TGTTCCAGCAGCGCCGAGAGGGTCGGCGGCTACACCTTC.

This chain joins TRBV29-1 and TRBJ2-3; possibly TRBD1 for D (6 bases). V dropped 1 base and J dropped 1 base, with 6 bases sitting between them. Germline V gene data show CDR1 as SQVTM and CDR2 as ANQGSEA. The CDR3 runs 13 residues. CDR3 protein: CSVEGTGTDTQYF. DNA of the CDR3: TGCAGCGTTGAAGGGACAGGCACAGATACGCAGTATTTT.

This clone was picked up a small number of times. The CDR3 coding sequence is TGTGCCACCAGCAGCCTCTTGGAGCGGGGTATCCGGGAGCAGTACTTC. This encodes CATSSLLERGIREQYF. V is TRBV15 and J is TRBJ2-7, with TRBD2 matching over 7 bases. This CDR3 spans 16 amino acids. Germline CDR1 and CDR2: LNHNV and YYDKDF (reference sequence). The trim removed 3 bases at V and 7 bases at J, leaving 15 bases unmatched.

The rearrangement joins TRBV5-1 to TRBJ2-1; TRBD2 might be the D (5 bases). CDR1 and CDR2 from the germline V gene are SGHRS and YFSETQ. With 0 bases removed from V and 4 bases from J, the gap between germline ends came to 11 bases. This CDR3 is 15 amino acids long. CDR3 coding DNA: TGCGCCAGCAGCTTGGAGCGGACTCAGTACAATGAGCAGTTCTTC. It yields the protein CASSLERTQYNEQFF.